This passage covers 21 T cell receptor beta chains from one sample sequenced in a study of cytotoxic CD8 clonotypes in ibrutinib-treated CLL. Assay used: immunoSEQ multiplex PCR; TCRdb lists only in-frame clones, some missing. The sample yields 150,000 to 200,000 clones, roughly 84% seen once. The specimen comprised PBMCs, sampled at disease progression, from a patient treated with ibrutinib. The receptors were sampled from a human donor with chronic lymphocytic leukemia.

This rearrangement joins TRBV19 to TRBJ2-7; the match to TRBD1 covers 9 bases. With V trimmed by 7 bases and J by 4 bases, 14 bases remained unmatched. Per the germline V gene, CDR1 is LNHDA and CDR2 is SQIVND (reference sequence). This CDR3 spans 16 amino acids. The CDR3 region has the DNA TGTGCCAGTAAAAAAGCAATACAGGGGGCAGCGTACGAGCAGTACTTC. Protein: CASKKAIQGAAYEQYF.

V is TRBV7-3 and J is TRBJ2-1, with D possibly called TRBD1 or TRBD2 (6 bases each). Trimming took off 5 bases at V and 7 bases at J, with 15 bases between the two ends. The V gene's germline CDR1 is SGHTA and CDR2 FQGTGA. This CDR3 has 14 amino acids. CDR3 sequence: CASSPRLGGNEQFF. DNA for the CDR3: TGTGCCAGCAGCCCCCGTTTAGGGGGGAATGAGCAGTTCTTC.

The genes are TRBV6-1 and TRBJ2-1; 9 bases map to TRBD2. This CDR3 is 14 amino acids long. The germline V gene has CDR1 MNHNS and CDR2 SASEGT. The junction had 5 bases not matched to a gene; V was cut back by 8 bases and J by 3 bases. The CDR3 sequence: CASRTSGFYNEQFF. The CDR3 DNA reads TGTGCCAGCCGAACTAGCGGGTTCTACAATGAGCAGTTCTTC.

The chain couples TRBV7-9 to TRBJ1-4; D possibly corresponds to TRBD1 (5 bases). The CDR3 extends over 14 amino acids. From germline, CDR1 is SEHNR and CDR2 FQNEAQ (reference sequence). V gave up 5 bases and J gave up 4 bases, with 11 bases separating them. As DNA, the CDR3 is TGTGCCAGCAGCACCAGGGCCTATAATGAAAAACTGTTTTTT. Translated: CASSTRAYNEKLFF.

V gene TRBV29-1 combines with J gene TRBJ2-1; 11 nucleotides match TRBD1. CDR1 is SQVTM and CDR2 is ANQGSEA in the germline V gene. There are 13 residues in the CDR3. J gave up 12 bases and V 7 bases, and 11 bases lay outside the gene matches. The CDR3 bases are TGCAGCGCCGGGACAGGGGGGGGCGGCGGGCAGTTCTTC. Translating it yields CSAGTGGGGGQFF.

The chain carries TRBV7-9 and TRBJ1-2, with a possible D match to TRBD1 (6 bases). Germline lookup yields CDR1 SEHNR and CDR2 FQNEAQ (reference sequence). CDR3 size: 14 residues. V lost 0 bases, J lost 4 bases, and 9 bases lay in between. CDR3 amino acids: CASSLADSLYGYTF. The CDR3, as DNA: TGTGCCAGCAGCTTAGCGGACAGCCTCTATGGCTACACCTTC.

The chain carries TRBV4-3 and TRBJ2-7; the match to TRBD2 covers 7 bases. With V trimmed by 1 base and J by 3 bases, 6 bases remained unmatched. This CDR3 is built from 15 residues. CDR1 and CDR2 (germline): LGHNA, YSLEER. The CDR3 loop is CASSQALGRIYEQYF. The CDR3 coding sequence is TGCGCCAGCAGCCAAGCCCTCGGGAGGATCTACGAGCAGTACTTC.

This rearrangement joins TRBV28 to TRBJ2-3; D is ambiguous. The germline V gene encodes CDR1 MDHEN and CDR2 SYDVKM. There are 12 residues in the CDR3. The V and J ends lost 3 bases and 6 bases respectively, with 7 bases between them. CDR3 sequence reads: CASSFSWDTQYF. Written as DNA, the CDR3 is TGTGCCAGCAGTTTCTCCTGGGATACGCAGTATTTT.

CDR3 nucleotide sequence: TGTGCCAGCAGTGGGGACAGGGGGGGGTACAATGAGCAGTTCTTC. Amino acids: CASSGDRGGYNEQFF. V and J are TRBV2 and TRBJ2-1, with TRBD1 identical over 11 bases. V lost 4 bases, J lost 4 bases, and 3 bases stayed unmatched. The CDR3 covers 15 residues. CDR1 SNHLY and CDR2 FYNNEI come from the germline V gene.

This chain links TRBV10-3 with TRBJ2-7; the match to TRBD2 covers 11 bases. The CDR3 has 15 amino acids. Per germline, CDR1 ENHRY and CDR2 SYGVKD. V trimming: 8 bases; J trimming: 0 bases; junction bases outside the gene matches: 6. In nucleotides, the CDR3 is TGTGCCATCGGAGGGACTAGCGGCAGCTCCTACGAGCAGTACTTC. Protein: CAIGGTSGSSYEQYF.

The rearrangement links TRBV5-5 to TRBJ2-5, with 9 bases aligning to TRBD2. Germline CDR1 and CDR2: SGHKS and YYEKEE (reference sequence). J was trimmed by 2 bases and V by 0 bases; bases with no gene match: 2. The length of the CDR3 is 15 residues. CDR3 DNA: TGTGCCAGCAGCTTGGTAGCGGGGGTACAAGAGACCCAGTACTTC. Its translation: CASSLVAGVQETQYF.

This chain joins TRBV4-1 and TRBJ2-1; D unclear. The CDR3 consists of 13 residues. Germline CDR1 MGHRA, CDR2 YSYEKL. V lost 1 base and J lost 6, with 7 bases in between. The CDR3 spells CASSQVSLNEQFF. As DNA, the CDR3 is TGCGCCAGCAGCCAAGTGAGCCTCAATGAGCAGTTCTTC.

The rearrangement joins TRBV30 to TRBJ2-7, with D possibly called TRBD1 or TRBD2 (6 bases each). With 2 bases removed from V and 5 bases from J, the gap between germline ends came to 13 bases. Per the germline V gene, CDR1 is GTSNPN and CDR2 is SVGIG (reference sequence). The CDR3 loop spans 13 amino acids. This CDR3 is CAWSRRGVNEQYF. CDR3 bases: TGTGCCTGGAGTCGGAGGGGGGTCAACGAGCAGTACTTC. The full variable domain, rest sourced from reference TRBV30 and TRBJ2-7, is SQTIHQWPATLVQPVGSPLSLECTVEGTSNPNLYWYRQAAGRGLQLLFYSVGIGQISSEVPQNLSASRPQDRQFILSSKKLLLSDSGFYLCAWSRRGVNEQYFGPGTRLTVT.

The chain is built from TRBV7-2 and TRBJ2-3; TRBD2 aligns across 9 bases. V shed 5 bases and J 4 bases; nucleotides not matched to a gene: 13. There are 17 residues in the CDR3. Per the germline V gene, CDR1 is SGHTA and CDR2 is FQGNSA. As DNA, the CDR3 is TGTGCCAGCAGCACGAGTGGCGGGAGGGCCGTCGCAGATACGCAGTATTTT. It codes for CASSTSGGRAVADTQYF. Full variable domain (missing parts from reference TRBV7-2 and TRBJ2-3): GAGVSQSPSNKVTEKGKDVELRCDPISGHTALYWYRQSLGQGLEFLIYFQGNSAPDKSGLPSDRFSAERTGGSVSTLTIQRTQQEDSAVYLCASSTSGGRAVADTQYFGPGTRLTVL.

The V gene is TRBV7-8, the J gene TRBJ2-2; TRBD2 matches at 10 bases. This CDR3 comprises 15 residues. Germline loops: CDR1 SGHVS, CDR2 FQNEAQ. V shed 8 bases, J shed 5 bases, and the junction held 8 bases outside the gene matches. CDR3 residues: CASCWTSGRTGELFF. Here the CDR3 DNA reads TGTGCCAGCTGCTGGACTAGCGGAAGGACCGGGGAGCTGTTTTTT.

The CDR3 nucleotides read TGTGCCAGCAGCGATTCGAGACTAGCGGGTAACAATGAGCAGTTCTTC. This gives the protein CASSDSRLAGNNEQFF. The rearrangement joins TRBV9 to TRBJ2-1; 10 nucleotides agree with TRBD2. The germline V gene encodes CDR1 SGDLS and CDR2 YYNGEE. V trimming: 3 bases; J trimming: 5 bases; junction bases outside the gene matches: 8. The CDR3 loop spans 16 amino acids.

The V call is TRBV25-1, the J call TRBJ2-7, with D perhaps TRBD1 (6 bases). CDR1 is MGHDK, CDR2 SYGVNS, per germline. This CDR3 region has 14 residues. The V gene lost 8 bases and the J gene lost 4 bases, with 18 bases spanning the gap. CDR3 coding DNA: TGTGCCAGCCGCTTCGGGCAGGGGACGTACGAGCAGTACTTC. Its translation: CASRFGQGTYEQYF.

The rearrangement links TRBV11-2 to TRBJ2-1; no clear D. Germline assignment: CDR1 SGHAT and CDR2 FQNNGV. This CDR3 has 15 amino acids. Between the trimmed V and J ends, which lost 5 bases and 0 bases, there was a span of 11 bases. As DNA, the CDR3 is TGTGCCAGCAGCCAAGGACGTAGCTCCTACAATGAGCAGTTCTTC. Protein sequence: CASSQGRSSYNEQFF.

The chain's CDR3 is CASSSGRETDTQYF. Here the CDR3 DNA reads TGTGCCAGCAGTAGCGGGAGGGAGACAGATACGCAGTATTTT. The chain employs TRBV6-5 and TRBJ2-3, with TRBD2 matching over 10 bases. Trimming removed 5 bases from V and 3 bases from J; junction bases left unmatched: 2. CDR3 length equals 14 residues. The germline V gene has CDR1 MNHEY and CDR2 SVGAGI.

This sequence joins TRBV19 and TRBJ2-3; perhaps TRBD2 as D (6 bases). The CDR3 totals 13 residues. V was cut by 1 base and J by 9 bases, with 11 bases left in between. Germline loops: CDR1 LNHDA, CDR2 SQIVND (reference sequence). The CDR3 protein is CASSIAGASTQYF. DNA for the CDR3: TGTGCCAGTAGTATAGCGGGAGCTTCGACGCAGTATTTT.

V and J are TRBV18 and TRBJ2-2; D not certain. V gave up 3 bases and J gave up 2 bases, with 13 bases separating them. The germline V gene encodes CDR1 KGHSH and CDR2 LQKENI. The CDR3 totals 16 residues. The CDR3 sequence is CASSPKGAPNTGELFF. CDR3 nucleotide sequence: TGTGCCAGCTCACCGAAAGGAGCGCCTAACACCGGGGAGCTGTTTTTT.